This is a list of T cell receptor beta chains from one sample in a study of OX40 agonist ivuxolimab in advanced cancers. Some clones are missing from TCRdb's copy, which holds only in-frame ones; the method was immunoSEQ multiplex PCR. The sample contains approximately 15,000 clones, over 75% of which appear only once. Specimen: CD4+ or CD8+ T cells sorted from blood, collected in a trial of the OX40 agonist ivuxolimab. The receptors come from an adult with an advanced solid tumor such as melanoma, head and neck, liver or kidney cancer. The CDR3 runs from the conserved cysteine through the conserved F or W. The D gene is left open where the match is weak. Only some rows state a clone size, as once, few, many or a class for expanded clones.

size: .
V: TRBV7-7
J: TRBJ2-1
D: .
CDR3: CASSPLNNEQFF
DNA: TGTGCTAGCAGCCCCCTGAACAATGAGCAGTTCTTC

size: .
V: TRBV5-8
J: TRBJ1-1
D: .
CDR3: CASSQAPQREAFF
DNA: TGTGCCAGCAGCCAAGCCCCCCAACGGGAAGCTTTCTTT

size: .
V: TRBV11-1
J: TRBJ1-2
D: .
CDR3: CASSNQAGARYGYTF
DNA: TGTGCCAGCAGCAACCAGGCGGGGGCACGCTATGGCTACACCTTC

size: once
V: TRBV7-9
J: TRBJ2-6
D: TRBD1
CDR3: CASSLDRVALSGANVLTF
DNA: TGTGCCAGCAGCCTGGACAGGGTTGCGCTCTCTGGGGCCAACGTCCTGACTTTC

size: .
V: TRBV27
J: TRBJ2-1
D: TRBD2
CDR3: CASSSVTGTRYVSEQFF
DNA: TGTGCCAGCAGTTCAGTGACCGGGACTAGATATGTCAGTGAGCAGTTCTTC

size: .
V: TRBV7-9
J: TRBJ1-1
D: .
CDR3: CASSLRDRGHTEAFF
DNA: TGTGCCAGCAGCTTACGGGACCGGGGGCACACTGAAGCTTTCTTT

size: .
V: TRBV4-1
J: TRBJ1-3
D: .
CDR3: CASSQDWGNTIYF
DNA: TGCGCCAGCAGCCAAGATTGGGGGAACACCATATATTTT

size: .
V: TRBV28
J: TRBJ2-2
D: TRBD2
CDR3: CASSFPGLAITGELFF
DNA: TGTGCCAGCAGTTTCCCGGGACTAGCGATCACCGGGGAGCTGTTTTTT

size: .
V: TRBV5-1
J: TRBJ2-2
D: .
CDR3: CASSLVQGHGELFF
DNA: TGCGCCAGCAGCTTGGTGCAGGGGCACGGGGAGCTGTTTTTT

size: .
V: TRBV2
J: TRBJ2-7
D: TRBD2
CDR3: CASRRTSEKPYEQYF
DNA: TGTGCCAGCAGACGGACTAGCGAGAAACCCTACGAGCAGTACTTC

size: .
V: TRBV7-9
J: TRBJ2-4
D: .
CDR3: CASSPREDPSAKNIQYF
DNA: TGTGCCAGCAGCCCACGTGAGGACCCTTCGGCCAAAAACATTCAGTACTTC

size: .
V: TRBV4-1
J: TRBJ1-1
D: .
CDR3: CASSPHLGGTEAFF
DNA: TGCGCCAGCAGCCCTCATCTCGGGGGAACTGAAGCTTTCTTT

size: .
V: TRBV7-3
J: TRBJ2-1
D: TRBD2
CDR3: CASSPTSGYNEQFF
DNA: TGTGCCAGCAGCCCCACTAGCGGATACAATGAGCAGTTCTTC

size: .
V: TRBV21-1
J: TRBJ1-5
D: .
CDR3: CASSKEEREQPQHF
DNA: TGTGCCAGCAGCAAAGAGGAGAGAGAGCAGCCCCAGCATTTT

size: .
V: TRBV4-2
J: TRBJ2-1
D: TRBD1
CDR3: CASSPISGGDEQFF
DNA: TGTGCCAGCAGCCCCATTTCAGGGGGCGATGAGCAGTTCTTC

size: .
V: TRBV19
J: TRBJ2-7
D: .
CDR3: CASSMATAYEQYF
DNA: TGTGCCAGTAGTATGGCCACAGCCTACGAGCAGTACTTC

size: .
V: TRBV27
J: TRBJ1-5
D: .
CDR3: CASSSGDSNQPQHF
DNA: TGTGCCAGCAGTTCGGGGGATAGCAATCAGCCCCAGCATTTT

size: .
V: TRBV29-1
J: TRBJ2-4
D: .
CDR3: CSVQGLAKNIQYF
DNA: TGCAGCGTTCAGGGCCTGGCCAAAAACATTCAGTACTTC

size: .
V: TRBV7-2
J: TRBJ2-7
D: .
CDR3: CASSLLDLFYEQYF
DNA: TGTGCCAGCAGCTTGCTCGACTTGTTCTACGAGCAGTACTTC

size: .
V: TRBV6-1
J: TRBJ2-5
D: TRBD2
CDR3: CASSVKRELETQYF
DNA: TGTGCCAGCAGTGTGAAGCGGGAGTTAGAGACCCAGTACTTC

size: .
V: TRBV11-3
J: TRBJ2-2
D: .
CDR3: CASSLEAWGTGELFF
DNA: TGTGCCAGCAGCTTAGAGGCGTGGGGCACCGGGGAGCTGTTTTTT

size: .
V: TRBV7-9
J: TRBJ1-4
D: .
CDR3: CASSFEGQSEKLFF
DNA: TGTGCCAGCAGCTTTGAGGGTCAGAGTGAAAAACTGTTTTTT

size: .
V: TRBV7-9
J: TRBJ1-2
D: TRBD1
CDR3: CASSSRFYDRGNRYTF
DNA: TGTGCCAGCAGCTCCCGATTTTACGACAGGGGGAATCGCTACACCTTC

size: .
V: TRBV27
J: TRBJ1-5
D: .
CDR3: CASGSHRNQPQHF
DNA: TGTGCCAGCGGGTCACACCGCAATCAGCCCCAGCATTTT

size: few
V: TRBV6-4
J: TRBJ2-1
D: .
CDR3: CASSDSIGAQNEQFF
DNA: TGTGCCAGCAGTGACTCGATCGGGGCGCAGAATGAGCAGTTCTTC

size: .
V: TRBV27
J: TRBJ1-5
D: .
CDR3: CASRPGGNQPQHF
DNA: TGTGCCAGCAGACCCGGGGGCAATCAGCCCCAGCATTTT

size: .
V: TRBV27
J: TRBJ2-3
D: .
CDR3: CASSLMITDTQYF
DNA: TGTGCCAGCAGTTTGATGATCACAGATACGCAGTATTTT

size: .
V: TRBV27
J: TRBJ2-7
D: .
CDR3: CASSPPTSAAYEQYF
DNA: TGTGCCAGCAGCCCGCCGACGTCCGCGGCCTACGAGCAGTACTTC

size: .
V: TRBV9
J: TRBJ2-1
D: .
CDR3: CASSVGTAGDNEQFF
DNA: TGTGCCAGCAGCGTCGGGACAGCGGGGGACAATGAGCAGTTCTTC